The 29 T cell receptor beta chains below all came from one sample that was sequenced in a study of tumor-infiltrating lymphocytes in primary liver carcinoma. TCR beta cDNA was prepared out of approximately 470 ng total RNA by means of a constant-region primer. Three nested multiplex PCR rounds, a slightly modified ARM-PCR, produced the libraries for TCR beta. It was with TRBV1-TRBV30 forward primers and a C-beta reverse primer that the first two PCR rounds were run, at roughly 10 cycles each. TCRdb fed the multiplex PCR reads into MiXCR, producing one record per CDR3 protein. The table has around 190,000 distinct CDR3 sequences, 70% to 90% seen once. Without any cell sorting, about 19-30 mg of bulk tissue yielded co-extracted RNA and DNA. The sequenced material came from tumor tissue from primary liver carcinoma. Every receptor here comes from a man aged 35 to 55 with primary liver carcinoma and hepatitis B virus infection.

Of note for this clonotype: The CDR3 end shows no conserved phenylalanine or tryptophan, and so a read error is likely. Written as DNA, the CDR3 is TGTGCCAGCAATTTCACAGGGGGTGGGGATACGCAGTATTAT. The encoded protein is CASNFTGGGDTQYY. This rearrangement joins TRBV12-3 or TRBV12-4 to TRBJ2-3, with 8 bases lining up with TRBD1. Unmatched junction bases numbered 9, after V lost 7 bases and J lost 6 bases. The CDR3 runs 14 residues.

To note about this clonotype: An end of the junction does not agree with germline; a read error may underlie this. The chain uses TRBV29-1 and TRBJ2-2, with 8 bases matching TRBD1. Germline V lookup: CDR1 SQVTM, CDR2 ANQGSEA. The CDR3 is made up of 12 amino acids. CDR3 sequence (DNA): TGCAGCGTCGAGACAGGGGTCGGGAAGCTGTTTTTT. This translates into CSVETGVGKLFF.

As regards this clonotype: A read error is likely, as this CDR3 ends without the conserved phenylalanine or tryptophan. CDR3 protein: CASSLTVETQYS. The CDR3 DNA follows: TGTGCCAGCAGCTTGACGGTAGAGACGCAGTACTCC. The genes are TRBV6-6 and TRBJ2-5; D unclear. Germline V CDR1 and CDR2: MNHNY, SVGAGI (reference sequence). This CDR3 contains 12 residues.

In regard to this clonotype: Without the conserved terminal phenylalanine or tryptophan, this CDR3 likely stems from a read error. J is TRBJ1-1 and V is TRBV6-5; the D is unclear. The ends were cut back, 6 bases at V and 5 bases at J, with 13 bases in the middle. The CDR3 runs to 13 residues. The germline CDR1 and CDR2 sequences are MNHEY and SVGAGI. CDR3 DNA sequence: TGTGCCAGCAGATCGGAGAAGGAGACTGAAGCTTTCCTT. It specifies CASRSEKETEAFL.

This clonotype was observed a single time. One junction end disagrees with the germline gene, perhaps due to a read error. CDR3 DNA sequence: TGCAGTGTTGCCCTGGGATGGGGAATGAGGACTGAAGCTTTCTTT. Translating it yields CSVALGWGMRTEAFF. J is TRBJ1-1 and V is TRBV29-1; D remains ambiguous. The CDR3 runs 15 residues. Germline V gene lookup returns CDR1 SQVTM and CDR2 ANQGSEA. Complete variable domain (other parts from reference TRBV29-1 and TRBJ1-1): SAVISQKPSRDICQRGTSLTIQCQVDSQVTMMFWYRQQPGQSLTLIATANQGSEATYESGFVIDKFPISRPNLTFSTLTVSNMSPEDSSIYLCSVALGWGMRTEAFFGQGTRLTVV.

A single count supports this clonotype. The junction shows a germline mismatch at one end, possibly a read error. The chain recombines TRBV4-3 with TRBJ2-1; 11 bases are a match to TRBD2. Germline V gives CDR1 LGHNA, CDR2 YSLEER. CDR3 length: 21 amino acids. This CDR3 is CASSQDFRGTGTSGINNELFF. The CDR3 DNA reads as TGCGCCAGCAGCCAAGATTTTCGCGGGACAGGGACTAGCGGTATCAACAATGAGCTGTTCTTC.

The chain recombines TRBV6-2 or TRBV6-3 with TRBJ1-5; D remains unclear. In germline, CDR1 is MNHEY, CDR2 SVGEGT. This CDR3 spans 14 amino acids. Trimming cost V 5 bases and J 10 bases, with 18 bases left between them. CDR3 bases: TGTGCCAGCAGTGCCCGACGGAGAGAACAACCCCAGCATTTT. Residues: CASSARRREQPQHF.

Ten or more counts support this clonotype. This chain uses TRBV5-4 with TRBJ2-6; the match to TRBD2 covers 7 bases. Germline V gives CDR1 SGHNT, CDR2 YYREEE (reference sequence). With 0 bases clipped from V and 0 bases from J, the junction kept 3 bases outside the gene matches. The CDR3 extends over 17 amino acids. The CDR3 nucleotides read TGTGCCAGCAGCTTGGGGGAGGGAAACTCTGGGGCCAACGTCCTGACTTTC. It yields the protein CASSLGEGNSGANVLTF.

This clonotype is a singleton in its sample. The junction departs from the called germline gene at one end, perhaps through a read error. The V call is TRBV12-3 or TRBV12-4, the J call TRBJ1-2; perhaps TRBD1 as D (6 bases). CDR3 length: 13 residues. This chain's CDR3 is CASSLTGLVDYTF. In DNA form, the CDR3 reads TGTGCCAGCAGTCTAACAGGGCTGGTCGACTACACATTC.

On this clonotype itself: An end of the junction differs from the germline gene, which may be a read error. The chain is built from TRBV28 and TRBJ2-5; D unresolved. This CDR3 contains 13 residues. Germline V lookup: CDR1 MDHEN, CDR2 SYDVKM. The CDR3 DNA reads as TGTACCAGCAGGCCCACAGAGCAAGAGACCCAGTGCTTC. This codes for CTSRPTEQETQCF.

In regard to this clonotype: The CDR3 end shows no conserved phenylalanine or tryptophan, and so a read error is likely. The V gene is TRBV29-1, the J gene TRBJ2-5; a weak D match, TRBD1 (6 bases). The CDR3 is 15 amino acids. Trimming shortened V by 2 bases and J by 4 bases, and 17 bases separated the two germline ends. Germline V gives CDR1 SQVTM, CDR2 ANQGSEA. The CDR3 DNA sequence: TGCAGCGTTGAAACGGACAGAGGGCGAGCAGAGACCCAGTACTTA. Residues: CSVETDRGRAETQYL.

As to this clonotype: A junction end diverges from the germline sequence, so it may reflect a read error. The genes are TRBV4-1 and TRBJ2-6; no reliable D call. This CDR3 has 13 amino acids. CDR1 MGHRA and CDR2 YSYEKL come from the germline V gene. The CDR3 loop reads CASSQVDANVLTF. DNA for the CDR3: TGTGCCAGCAGCCAAGTTGATGCCAACGTCCTGACTTTC.

Notes on this clonotype: Without the conserved terminal phenylalanine or tryptophan, this CDR3 likely stems from a read error. Because the CDR3's place on the DNA is in doubt, the DNA is left out and the CDR3 is given as listed by TCRdb. The rearrangement links TRBV5-4 to TRBJ2-5; the D call TRBD1 from the table was never checked on the DNA. The CDR3 length is 15 residues, termini included. Germline loops: CDR1 SGHNT, CDR2 YYREEE (reference sequence). CDR3 loop: CSSSLNGDGQETQHL.

The chain couples TRBV12-3 or TRBV12-4 to TRBJ1-1; D remains ambiguous. The length of the CDR3 is 13 residues. The V end was cut by 6 bases, the J end by 7 bases, with 15 bases between. The DNA for the CDR3 is TGTGCCAGCAGGATTCGAATTAATATTGAAGCTTTCTTT. Amino acids: CASRIRINIEAFF.

In the case of this clonotype: The junction and the germline gene differ at one end; a read error may be behind it. The rearrangement uses TRBV4-3 and TRBJ2-7; D is undetermined. CDR1 is LGHNA, CDR2 YSLEER, per germline. The CDR3 is made up of 16 amino acids. The CDR3 nucleotides read TGCGCCAGCCGCCAAGAAATAACGGCGAGCTCCTACGAGCAGTACTTC. It codes for CASRQEITASSYEQYF.

Regarding this clonotype: One junction end disagrees with the germline gene, perhaps due to a read error. The J gene is TRBJ2-5, the V gene TRBV11-2; 8 nucleotides align to TRBD2. This CDR3 region has 16 residues. Germline lookup yields CDR1 SGHAT and CDR2 FQNNGV. CDR3 nucleotides: TGTACCAGCAGCCTAACCCTTTTAGCGGGACCAGAGACCCAGTACTTC. Residues: CTSSLTLLAGPETQYF.

About this clonotype: The CDR3 does not end in the conserved phenylalanine or tryptophan, so this is likely a read error. V is TRBV11-2 and J is TRBJ2-2; D may be TRBD2 (5 bases). V dropped 7 bases and J dropped 3 bases, with 21 bases sitting between them. CDR3 length: 17 residues. The germline gives CDR1 SGHAT, CDR2 FQNNGV. The CDR3 DNA reads TGTGCCAGCAACTTGGATCATCGGGGTAGGGACACCGGGGAGCTGTTTTCT. It codes for CASNLDHRGRDTGELFS.

This clonotype has a single count. A junction end diverges from the germline sequence, so it may reflect a read error. The V gene is TRBV28, the J gene TRBJ1-5, with 7 bases that match TRBD1. The CDR3 loop spans 12 amino acids. In germline, CDR1 is MDHEN, CDR2 SYDVKM. This CDR3 is CASNIRGQPLHF. The CDR3 DNA reads as TGTGCCAGCAACATTAGGGGACAGCCCCTGCATTTT.

Regarding this clonotype: Compared with germline, one end of the junction differs, possibly owing to a read error. J is TRBJ2-7 and V is TRBV7-8; 12 bases match TRBD2. CDR1 is SGHVS, CDR2 FQNEAQ, per germline. The CDR3 loop spans 18 amino acids. This CDR3 is CTSSPQTSGSMSSYEQYF. CDR3 bases: TGTACCAGCAGCCCTCAGACTAGCGGGAGTATGAGCTCCTACGAGCAGTACTTC.

In regard to this clonotype: A read error may produce the germline difference seen at one junction end. This chain connects TRBV12-3 or TRBV12-4 to TRBJ1-5; D gene ambiguous. This CDR3 region has 13 residues. CDR3 DNA: TGTGCCAGCACCGATTACGCGGATCAGTCCCAGCATTTT. Protein sequence: CASTDYADQSQHF.

Of note for this clonotype: A read error may produce the germline difference seen at one junction end. The rearrangement joins TRBV4-2 to TRBJ1-2; possibly TRBD1 for D (5 bases). Germline assignment: CDR1 LGHNA and CDR2 YNFKEQ. The CDR3 is made up of 14 amino acids. The CDR3: CASCQDRTGEGYTF. CDR3 bases: TGTGCCAGCTGCCAAGATCGAACAGGCGAGGGCTACACCTTC.

This sequence joins TRBV6-2 or TRBV6-3 and TRBJ2-3; 12 positions match TRBD2. Trimming took 3 bases from V and 3 from J; bases not matched to a gene: 4. This CDR3 spans 16 amino acids. Germline V CDR1 and CDR2: MNHEY, SVGEGT. The CDR3 DNA follows: TGTGCCAGCAGTTATCTAGCGGGAGGGTCGACAGATACGCAGTATTTT. Its protein is CASSYLAGGSTDTQYF.

Note on this clonotype: An end of the junction does not agree with germline; a read error may underlie this. This chain joins TRBV5-5 and TRBJ2-1; 9 nucleotides line up with TRBD2. The V gene's germline CDR1 is SGHKS and CDR2 YYEKEE (reference sequence). This CDR3 comprises 17 residues. The CDR3 DNA sequence: TGTGCCAGCAGCCGGGCTCTAGGCATAGCGGGAGAAAATGAACAGTTCTTC. Protein: CASSRALGIAGENEQFF.

This clonotype was detected once. Relative to the germline gene, one junction end is altered; a read error may explain this. The chain links TRBV24-1 to TRBJ1-1; TRBD1 is a possible D gene (5 bases). From germline, CDR1 is KGHDR and CDR2 SFDVKD. The CDR3 runs 14 residues. The CDR3 DNA sequence: TGTGCCACCAGTGGACAGCGAAGTAACACTGTAGCTTTCTTT. Protein product: CATSGQRSNTVAFF.

With respect to this clonotype: The junction does not match germline at one end; this may be a read error. The V gene is TRBV6-1, the J gene TRBJ2-7, with no clear D. Germline CDR1 is MNHNS and CDR2 is SASEGT. The CDR3 sequence is 11 residues long. DNA for the CDR3: TGTGCCATCAGTGAAACGTGGGAACAGTACTTC. This encodes CAISETWEQYF.

On this clonotype itself: This likely comes from a read error, as the CDR3 has no conserved phenylalanine or tryptophan at its end. The chain links TRBV5-1 to TRBJ2-3; the D call may be TRBD1 or TRBD2 (5 bases each). Germline assignment: CDR1 SGHRS and CDR2 YFSETQ. The CDR3 length is 14 residues. The CDR3 region is CASSLMGPEDMQYL. CDR3 DNA: TGCGCCAGCAGCCTGATGGGACCCGAAGATATGCAGTATCTT.

Notes on this clonotype: In this CDR3 the conserved last residue, phenylalanine or tryptophan, is missing, so a read error is likely. The V gene is TRBV7-9, the J gene TRBJ2-5; D is unresolved. Deletions cut 9 bases from V and 5 bases from J, with 10 bases between. This CDR3 spans 11 amino acids. Germline CDR1 SEHNR, CDR2 FQNEAQ (reference sequence). The CDR3 DNA sequence: TGTGCCAGTACATATGGGGAGACCCAGTACTTA. Translation: CASTYGETQYL.

There are a few counts of this clonotype. The V call is TRBV7-2, the J call TRBJ2-3; TRBD2 aligns across 13 bases. CDR1 and CDR2 from the germline V gene are SGHTA and FQGNSA. The CDR3 extends over 16 amino acids. V trimming: 5 bases; J trimming: 3 bases; junction bases outside the gene matches: 5. The CDR3 nucleotides are TGTGCCAGCAGCATCCGACTAGCGGGAGGAACAGATACGCAGTATTTT. Amino acids: CASSIRLAGGTDTQYF.

Note on this clonotype: Germline and junction disagree at one end, which may indicate a read error. The V gene is TRBV4-1, the J gene TRBJ1-6; TRBD1 agrees at 9 bases. The length of the CDR3 is 17 residues. Germline V gene data show CDR1 as MGHRA and CDR2 as YSYEKL. CDR3 DNA sequence: TGCGCCAGCAGCCAAGATCGGGGACAGGGCCGGAATTTACCCCTACACTTT. Its protein is CASSQDRGQGRNLPLHF.